These T cell receptor beta chains were read from a single sample in a study of OX40 agonist ivuxolimab in advanced cancers. The repertoire was sequenced with immunoSEQ multiplex PCR; TCRdb's copy has only in-frame clones and lacks some. The sample carries approximately 100,000 clones, about nine tenths recorded once. The specimen was CD4+ or CD8+ T cells sorted from blood, collected in a trial of the OX40 agonist ivuxolimab. The receptors here all came from an adult with an advanced solid tumor such as melanoma, head and neck, liver or kidney cancer. Both conserved end residues are part of each CDR3. The D gene is left open where the match is weak. Size tells how often a clone was seen (once, few, many) or the class of an expanded clone, and some rows leave it out.

clone_size j_call d_call v_call cdr3_aa cdr3_nt
- TRBJ2-5 - TRBV5-4 CASSFGPKETQYF TGTGCCAGCAGCTTCGGCCCGAAGGAGACCCAGTACTTC
- TRBJ1-1 - TRBV18 CASSPLRGRMNTEAFF TGTGCCAGCTCACCACTGCGTGGAAGGATGAACACTGAAGCTTTCTTT
- TRBJ2-1 TRBD2 TRBV29-1 CSVKEREGPYNEQFF TGCAGCGTGAAGGAGCGGGAGGGCCCCTACAATGAGCAGTTCTTC
- TRBJ2-7 TRBD1 TRBV2 CASSPGTGMREQYF TGTGCCAGCAGTCCCGGGACAGGGATGAGAGAGCAGTACTTC
- TRBJ2-1 TRBD2 TRBV5-1 CASSFFASGNNEQFF TGCGCCAGCAGCTTTTTTGCTAGCGGGAATAATGAGCAGTTCTTC
- TRBJ2-7 TRBD2 TRBV7-8 CASSLRWTSGRYEQYF TGTGCCAGCAGCTTAAGGTGGACTAGCGGGAGGTACGAGCAGTACTTC
- TRBJ2-5 - TRBV7-9 CASSAGTVQETQYF TGTGCCAGCAGCGCCGGGACGGTACAAGAGACCCAGTACTTC
- TRBJ2-7 - TRBV5-1 CATSRDSSYEQYF TGCGCCACCAGCCGGGACTCGTCCTACGAGCAGTACTTC
- TRBJ2-5 - TRBV28 CASSLSGTNPTQYF TGTGCCAGCAGTCTTTCCGGGACCAATCCGACCCAGTACTTC
- TRBJ2-1 TRBD2 TRBV4-3 CASTSLAGGQHSYNEQFF TGCGCCAGCACGTCTCTAGCGGGAGGGCAACATAGCTACAATGAGCAGTTCTTC
- TRBJ2-7 TRBD2 TRBV4-1 CASSQDAPQTSGSSHEQYF TGCGCCAGCAGCCAAGATGCTCCCCAGACTAGCGGGAGCTCCCACGAGCAGTACTTC
- TRBJ2-3 - TRBV7-2 CASRRGRTDTQYF TGTGCCAGCCGCCGCGGTCGCACAGATACGCAGTATTTT
- TRBJ2-2 TRBD1 TRBV6-1 CASNRDSSNTGELFF TGTGCCAGCAACAGGGACAGCTCGAACACCGGGGAGCTGTTTTTT
- TRBJ2-7 TRBD2 TRBV9 CASSVGGRGAYEQYF TGTGCCAGCAGCGTGGGAGGGAGAGGGGCTTACGAGCAGTACTTC
- TRBJ2-1 TRBD1 TRBV10-3 CAISEPGQGAREQFF TGTGCCATCAGTGAGCCCGGACAGGGGGCAAGGGAGCAGTTCTTC
- TRBJ2-3 - TRBV5-1 CASREGSTDTQYF TGCGCCAGCAGGGAGGGCAGCACAGATACGCAGTATTTT
- TRBJ2-3 - TRBV27 CASSFGVNTDTQYF TGTGCCAGCAGTTTTGGTGTCAACACAGATACGCAGTATTTT
- TRBJ1-1 - TRBV11-2 CASSLVISGTEAFF TGTGCCAGCAGCTTAGTCATTAGCGGCACTGAAGCTTTCTTT
- TRBJ2-1 - TRBV18 CASSPGLDNEQFF TGTGCCAGCTCACCAGGTCTGGACAATGAGCAGTTCTTC
- TRBJ1-5 TRBD1 TRBV28 CASSLAGTGGVPQHF TGTGCCAGCAGTTTAGCCGGGACAGGGGGTGTGCCCCAGCATTTT
- TRBJ2-1 - TRBV19 CASSIATRHVDEQFF TGTGCCAGTAGTATAGCGACCAGACACGTCGACGAGCAGTTCTTC
- TRBJ2-3 TRBD1 TRBV30 CAWGQGRRSTDTQYF TGTGCCTGGGGACAGGGGAGACGGAGCACAGATACGCAGTATTTT
once TRBJ1-1 - TRBV5-1 CASSLQSPGRLGTEAFF TGCGCCAGCAGCTTGCAGTCTCCAGGGCGCTTGGGCACTGAAGCTTTCTTT
- TRBJ1-1 - TRBV27 CASSFLQGAAEAFF TGTGCCAGCAGTTTTCTCCAGGGTGCGGCTGAAGCTTTCTTT
- TRBJ2-7 - TRBV19 CASSPGTTWAEQYF TGTGCCAGTAGTCCAGGAACAACCTGGGCCGAGCAGTACTTC
- TRBJ2-3 TRBD2 TRBV6-5 CASSYQRGRTDTQYF TGTGCCAGCAGTTACCAGCGGGGTCGCACAGATACGCAGTATTTT
- TRBJ2-2 - TRBV27 CASSWGPGELFF TGTGCCAGCAGTTGGGGTCCCGGGGAGCTGTTTTTT
- TRBJ2-1 - TRBV4-3 CASSQDWGLAYNEQFF TGCGCCAGCAGCCAAGATTGGGGTCTAGCCTACAATGAGCAGTTCTTC
- TRBJ2-2 - TRBV28 CASTYRGGTGELFF TGTGCCAGCACCTACAGGGGAGGCACCGGGGAGCTGTTTTTT
- TRBJ2-7 TRBD1 TRBV23-1 CASSQGCGTGGSYEQYF TGCGCCAGCAGTCAAGGTTGCGGGACAGGTGGCTCCTACGAGCAGTACTTC
- TRBJ2-7 TRBD2 TRBV6-5 CASSSRGSVSYEQYF TGTGCCAGCAGTTCGCGGGGGAGCGTATCCTACGAGCAGTACTTC
- TRBJ1-5 TRBD1 TRBV18 CASSDRGGNQPQHF TGTGCCAGCTCCGACAGGGGTGGCAATCAGCCCCAGCATTTT
few TRBJ2-7 - TRBV6-1 CASTFLPSYEQYF TGTGCCAGCACCTTTCTGCCCTCCTACGAGCAGTACTTC